The rows below give T cell receptor beta chains drawn from one sample of a study of graft-versus-host responses after intestinal transplantation. Their specific antigens are unknown. Produced via immunoSEQ multiplex PCR; TCRdb's table is partial and in-frame only. The sample carries 150,000 or so clones, about nine tenths recorded once. This sample comprised unstimulated CD4+ T cells sorted from spleen or lymph node cells, obtained before intestinal transplant. These receptors were taken from a human donor who received an intestinal transplant. Each CDR3 is given with its conserved first and last residue.

15 | TRBV6-1 | CASRNTGLAGDRQYF
13 | TRBV19 | CASRIGKEGEQYF
16 | TRBV9 | CASSVTPAGVPNEQFF
14 | TRBV7-2 | CASSLDRGTYEQYF
17 | TRBV4-1 | CASSQGETLTPGNTIYF
17 | TRBV12-5 | CASGLEVAVFTYNEQFF
17 | TRBV19 | CASSIAPGVGDGNEQFF
18 | TRBV18 | CASSPGSLATSGRNEQFF
14 | TRBV5-1 | CASKLGTVGNEQYF
14 | TRBV10-3 | CAISGGALGNTIYF
13 | TRBV5-8 | CASSLVGAEGDTF
14 | TRBV14 | CASSQRGGETEAFF
17 | TRBV15 | CATSRDLGLTSTDTQYF
16 | TRBV11-1 | CASSSGTSGSTDTQYF
16 | TRBV7-9 | CASSSTLAGGAYEQYF
13 | TRBV7-3 | CASSLRGRYEQFF
12 | TRBV7-2 | CASSSLNSPLHF
15 | TRBV13 | CASSLRREVYNEQFF
14 | TRBV6-1 | CASSEQEAVETQYF
17 | TRBV11-2 | CASSLYPQGVAKNIQYF
11 | TRBV28 | CASRNINEQFF
15 | TRBV7-8 | CASSPSSLLYNEQFF
14 | TRBV7-2 | CASHPGLANYGYTF
13 | TRBV7-8 | CASSLGSYNEQFF
14 | TRBV28 | CASRSTGLQFGYTF
14 | TRBV28 | CASSAIATNEKLFF
12 | TRBV29-1 | CSAKAVDYEQYF
13 | TRBV6-5 | CASSDRTPLEQYF
19 | TRBV9 | CASSGGAGLARENTGELFF
15 | TRBV5-4 | CASSLDSGGTKTQYF
16 | TRBV6-4 | CASSPTASGGTDTQYF
12 | TRBV29-1 | CSVGWVDEGYTF
15 | TRBV9 | CASSVRSSYNSPLHF
15 | TRBV27 | CASSLIDRGSTEAFF
16 | TRBV18 | CASSPGGGSGANVLTF
16 | TRBV7-6 | CASSLTVTSGANVLTF
16 | TRBV19 | CASSSFVTTSKETQYF
18 | TRBV6-4 | CASSEPGTSGRVYNEQFF
16 | TRBV19 | CASSIPGGITNEKLFF
13 | TRBV15 | CATSRDMNTEAFF
13 | TRBV9 | CASSEGASYEQYF
16 | TRBV13 | CASSLGPSGRAGELFF